The following is a T cell receptor beta chain sequence with its context. This specimen belongs to a study of T cell changes during pregnancy in multiple sclerosis. Libraries were prepared by immunoSEQ multiplex PCR; TCRdb keeps only in-frame clonotypes and omits some of them. Of 90,000 to 120,000 clones detected, roughly 92% appear once; the ten largest clones hold approximately 1.2%. This specimen consisted of peripheral blood, obtained in the second trimester of pregnancy. This sequence was found in a female donor with multiple sclerosis, enrolled in a pregnancy study.

The CDR3 loop is CASSAGTAHGELFF. The CDR3 DNA sequence: TGTGCCAGCAGCGCCGGGACAGCTCACGGGGAGCTGTTTTTT. The V gene is TRBV11-2, the J gene TRBJ2-2; the match to TRBD1 covers 7 bases. Germline V gene data show CDR1 as SGHAT and CDR2 as FQNNGV. V lost 5 bases and J lost 7; bases outside the gene matches: 7. The CDR3 is made up of 14 amino acids.